The sequence of this T cell receptor beta chain was determined in a study of tumor and adjacent non-tumor tissue in lung cancer. This clonotype was detected only once. TCRbeta libraries were built with three rounds of nested PCR, modified from ARM-PCR. TCRdb re-analysed the multiplex PCR reads in MiXCR, keeping a single row per CDR3 protein. The sample lists 120,000 to 150,000 distinct CDR3 sequences, around 61% occurring once. V was trimmed by 7 bases and J by 5 bases, leaving 14 bases between them. The CDR3 spans 13 residues. This sample's RNA came from whole unsorted tissue. This chain connects TRBV12-3 or TRBV12-4 to TRBJ1-2; tentative D call: TRBD1 (5 bases). The TCR comes from a man aged 55 to 70 with small cell lung cancer. Sequencing used lung tumor tissue. CDR3 residues: CASNLNQGYGYTF. CDR3 in DNA: TGTGCCAGCAATCTAAATCAGGGATATGGCTACACCTTC.